One sample yielded the 14 T cell receptor beta chains listed below, sequenced in a study of molecular identifiers for immune sequencing clone quantification. TCRdb reanalysed the PCR reads using MiXCR and keeps one entry per CDR3 protein. The repertoire holds approximately 100,000 distinct CDR3 sequences, with 35% to 40% as singletons. Sequenced: naive CD8+ T cells from blood, with Jurkat cell RNA spiked in. Described subset: FACS-sorted CD8+CD4-CCR7+CD45RA+ naive T cells. These receptors came from a human donor in good health. Some libraries in this study had Jurkat cell RNA spiked in.

A note on this clonotype: A read error is possible here, since a much larger clone lies one base away. The rearrangement links TRBV4-1 to TRBJ2-3, with 8 bases fitting TRBD2. CDR1 and CDR2 (germline): MGHRA, YSYEKL. The CDR3 consists of 16 residues. Germline trimming cut 1 base from V and 4 bases from J; bases unmatched to any gene: 7. The CDR3 loop is CASSQAPAGRADTQYF. DNA for the CDR3: TGCGCCAGCAGCCAAGCCCCTGCCGGGAGGGCAGATACGCAGTATTTT.

This clonotype was observed many times. The J gene is TRBJ1-5, the V gene TRBV5-1; D is unclear. V was shortened by 1 base and J by 2 bases, with 4 bases between the two germline ends. The CDR3 runs to 13 residues. Germline CDR1 is SGHRS and CDR2 is YFSETQ. The CDR3, as DNA: TGCGCCAGCAGCTTGAATGGCAATCAGCCCCAGCATTTT. Encoded protein: CASSLNGNQPQHF. The full variable domain, with the rest looked up from reference TRBV5-1 and TRBJ1-5, is KAGVTQTPRYLIKTRGQQVTLSCSPISGHRSVSWYQQTPGQGLQFLFEYFSETQRNKGNFPGRFSGRQFSNSRSEMNVSTLELGDSALYLCASSLNGNQPQHFGDGTRLSIL.

The table lists this clonotype with many counts. The CDR3 bases are TGTGCCAGCAGGATCGACACCTTGGGCCAAGAGACCCAGTACTTC. Its translation is CASRIDTLGQETQYF. The chain has TRBV6-5 and TRBJ2-5; D remains unclear. The CDR3 contains 15 residues. V gave up 6 bases and J gave up 1 base, with 15 bases separating them. Germline values: CDR1 MNHEY, CDR2 SVGAGI.

This clonotype was recorded at least ten times. V and J are TRBV7-2 and TRBJ2-3; D is undetermined. Deletions cut 4 bases from V and 0 bases from J, with 14 bases between. CDR3 length: 16 amino acids. In germline, CDR1 is SGHTA, CDR2 FQGNSA. Here the CDR3 reads CASSSVPAPSTDTQYF. CDR3 coding DNA: TGTGCCAGCAGCTCCGTACCAGCGCCTAGCACAGATACGCAGTATTTT.

The rearrangement uses TRBV20-1 and TRBJ1-2, with TRBD1 identical over 8 bases. The germline V gene has CDR1 DFQATT and CDR2 SNEGSKA (reference sequence). This CDR3 has 14 amino acids. The trim removed 5 bases at V and 0 bases at J, leaving 5 bases unmatched. The CDR3 nucleotides read TGCAGTGCTGAGAGGACAGGGCCTAACTATGGCTACACCTTC. Its translation is CSAERTGPNYGYTF.

This clonotype appeared once. This may be a read error: a much more frequent sequence differs by one nucleotide. V and J are TRBV12-3 or TRBV12-4 and TRBJ1-1, with D hard to call. The CDR3 spans 16 residues. Trimming removed 6 bases from V and 1 base from J, with 18 bases in between. CDR3 DNA sequence: TGTGCCAGCAGCCCTCTGCCAAACGGATGGAACACTGAAGCTTTCTTT. Its protein is CASSPLPNGWNTEAFF.

This chain's CDR3 is CASSSRVGTELSYEQYF. The CDR3 DNA is TGTGCCAGCAGCTCAAGAGTAGGGACCGAGCTATCGTACGAGCAGTACTTC. The gene calls are TRBV7-9 and TRBJ2-7, with D possibly called TRBD1 or TRBD2 (5 bases each). V was trimmed by 4 bases and J by 4 bases, leaving 23 bases between them. There are 17 residues in the CDR3. Germline V gives CDR1 SEHNR, CDR2 FQNEAQ (reference sequence).

This clonotype was detected ten times or more. The chain couples TRBV5-5 to TRBJ2-1; D is unclear. The CDR3 totals 12 residues. Germline CDR1 reads SGHKS; CDR2 reads YYEKEE (reference sequence). The V end lost 4 bases, the J end lost 8 bases, and 10 bases lay between the germline ends. CDR3 amino acids: CASSPTVDEQFF. The CDR3 DNA reads TGTGCCAGCAGCCCGACTGTCGATGAGCAGTTCTTC.

This clonotype was observed many times. This chain links TRBV5-4 with TRBJ2-5, with D perhaps TRBD2 (5 bases). CDR1 and CDR2 (germline): SGHNT, YYREEE (reference sequence). The V end lost 5 bases, the J end lost 0 bases, and 11 bases lay between the germline ends. The CDR3 has 14 amino acids. The CDR3: CASRDLGDQETQYF. Written as DNA, the CDR3 is TGTGCCAGCAGGGACCTCGGGGACCAAGAGACCCAGTACTTC.

The sample holds a few counts of this clonotype. The chain joins TRBV27 to TRBJ2-3; 12 bases fit TRBD1. The CDR3 spans 16 residues. Trimming at V came to 8 bases and at J to 4 bases, leaving 10 bases not matched to a gene. Germline V gene sequence: CDR1 MNHEY, CDR2 SMNVEV (reference sequence). The CDR3 bases are TGTGCCAGCTACGGGACAGGGGGCATGGTCTCAGATACGCAGTATTTT. The encoded protein is CASYGTGGMVSDTQYF.

This clonotype was counted at least ten times. The chain uses TRBV5-4 and TRBJ2-3; D is possibly TRBD2 (6 bases). The CDR3 spans 15 residues. Germline CDR1 is SGHNT and CDR2 is YYREEE (reference sequence). V was shortened by 4 bases and J by 1 base, with 13 bases between the two germline ends. This CDR3 reads CASSEGTSRTDTQYF. The CDR3 nucleotides are TGTGCCAGCAGCGAAGGGACTTCGCGCACAGATACGCAGTATTTT.

This clonotype appeared once. The germline gene is not matched at one end of the junction; a read error may be the cause. The chain links TRBV11-2 to TRBJ2-7, with 8 bases aligning to TRBD2. Germline V gene lookup returns CDR1 SGHAT and CDR2 FQNNGV. The CDR3 extends over 16 amino acids. The CDR3 DNA sequence: TGTGCCAGCAGCCCTAGCGAGCGGGAGCCCGCCTACGGGCAGTACTTC. Translated: CASSPSEREPAYGQYF.

A note on this clonotype: At one boundary the junction diverges from the germline segment, which might be a read error. V and J are TRBV29-1 and TRBJ2-6, with TRBD2 matching 9 bases. Germline V lookup: CDR1 SQVTM, CDR2 ANQGSEA. The CDR3 contains 14 residues. The CDR3 nucleotides are TGCAGCGGGACGTGGGTAGCGGGGGCCAACGACCTGACATTC. This translates into CSGTWVAGANDLTF.

This clonotype showed up many times. The genes are TRBV6-5 and TRBJ2-3, with TRBD2 identical over 11 bases. Germline V gene sequence: CDR1 MNHEY, CDR2 SVGAGI. The V gene end was trimmed by 4 bases and the J gene end by 1 base; junction bases not matched to a gene: 4. CDR3 length equals 16 residues. The CDR3 DNA is TGTGCCAGCAGTTTTAGCGGGAGGGCCCGCACAGATACGCAGTATTTT. Translation gives CASSFSGRARTDTQYF.